Listed below are T cell receptor beta chains from one sample, sequenced in a study of blood T cell repertoires in COVID-19. Using immunoSEQ multiplex PCR, the repertoire was profiled, and TCRdb retains in-frame clones only, with some absent. In the table there are roughly 260,000 clones, about 91% of which are singletons. The material sequenced was PBMCs or T cells enriched from blood (not recorded which). These receptors were obtained from a human donor in a cohort exposed to, infected with or recovered from COVID-19 (not recorded which). The donor label of this sample is uncertain. The CDR3 runs from the conserved cysteine through the conserved F or W. A D gene is named only where the DNA matches it firmly. Clone size, where shown, is once, few, many, or a class for clones that have expanded.

CDR3 protein	CDR3 DNA	clone size	V gene	J gene	D gene
CSVGGTVNYGYTF	TGCAGCGTTGGGGGCACAGTTAACTATGGCTACACCTTC	NA	TRBV29-1	TRBJ1-2	NA
CASSYMGGSYTF	TGTGCCAGCAGCTATATGGGGGGGAGCTACACCTTC	NA	TRBV13	TRBJ1-2	NA
CASSPSSGPSTDTQYF	TGTGCCAGCAGCCCGTCTAGCGGGCCTAGCACAGATACGCAGTATTTT	NA	TRBV3-1/TRBV3-2	TRBJ2-3	TRBD2
CAWGEDQPQHF	TGTGCCTGGGGGGAGGATCAGCCCCAGCATTTT	once	TRBV30	TRBJ1-5	NA
CAWNPYSYNEQFF	TGTGCCTGGAATCCCTATAGCTACAATGAGCAGTTCTTC	NA	TRBV30	TRBJ2-1	NA
CASSRQGAGNQPQHF	TGTGCCAGCAGTCGACAGGGGGCTGGCAATCAGCCCCAGCATTTT	NA	TRBV2	TRBJ1-5	TRBD1
CASSYSRGTEAFF	TGTGCCAGCAGTTACTCGAGAGGGACTGAAGCTTTCTTT	NA	TRBV6-5	TRBJ1-1	NA
CASSGASRRPQHF	TGTGCCAGCAGTGGGGCTTCGAGACGGCCCCAGCATTTT	few	TRBV12-3/TRBV12-4	TRBJ1-5	NA
CASRGGETQYF	TGTGCCAGCAGGGGCGGGGAGACCCAGTACTTC	once	TRBV7-9	TRBJ2-5	NA
CASSRQGFEAFF	TGCGCCAGCAGCCGCCAGGGGTTTGAAGCTTTCTTT	NA	TRBV4-1	TRBJ1-1	NA
CATSPSPGRGPAYEQYF	TGTGCCACCAGTCCCTCTCCAGGCAGGGGGCCCGCCTACGAGCAGTACTTC	NA	TRBV24-1	TRBJ2-7	TRBD1
CARNLRGIKNIQYF	TGTGCCAGGAACTTAAGGGGGATCAAAAACATTCAGTACTTC	NA	TRBV5-3	TRBJ2-4	NA
CASSLPGPNYGYTF	TGCGCCAGCAGCTTGCCAGGTCCTAACTATGGCTACACCTTC	NA	TRBV5-1	TRBJ1-2	NA
CASSPRDRTYEQYF	TGTGCCAGCAGCCCCCGGGACAGGACCTACGAGCAGTACTTC	NA	TRBV3-1/TRBV3-2	TRBJ2-7	TRBD1
CASSFGGGHQPQHF	TGTGCCAGCAGTTTCGGGGGGGGTCATCAGCCCCAGCATTTT	NA	TRBV27	TRBJ1-5	NA
CASSPTEVENTGELFF	TGTGCCAGCAGCCCCACCGAGGTAGAAAACACCGGGGAGCTGTTTTTT	NA	TRBV7-3	TRBJ2-2	NA
CASSLGPGNSPLHF	TGTGCCAGCAGCTTAGGACCGGGGAATTCACCCCTCCACTTT	NA	TRBV7-2	TRBJ1-6	NA
CASSFGEDGYGYTF	TGTGCCAGCAGCTTCGGGGAGGATGGCTATGGCTACACCTTC	NA	TRBV7-9	TRBJ1-2	NA
CASSEQGARQPQHF	TGTGCCAGCAGTGAACAGGGGGCGCGACAGCCCCAGCATTTT	NA	TRBV2	TRBJ1-5	TRBD1
CASKSDRVATNEKLFF	TGTGCCAGCAAATCGGACAGGGTTGCAACTAATGAAAAACTGTTTTTT	NA	TRBV2	TRBJ1-4	TRBD1
CSVRKGLQETQYF	TGCAGCGTCCGGAAGGGGCTCCAAGAGACCCAGTACTTC	NA	TRBV29-1	TRBJ2-5	NA
CASSYQSGTGRETQYF	TGTGCCAGCAGTTACCAAAGCGGGACGGGGAGGGAGACCCAGTACTTC	NA	TRBV6-2/TRBV6-3	TRBJ2-5	TRBD2